The rows below give T cell receptor beta chains drawn from one sample of a study of human T cells and chemical hapten exposure. TCRdb independently ran MiXCR on the RACE reads; one entry per CDR3 protein. The top ten clones hold 0.9% to 1.5% of a sample with about 290,000 distinct CDR3 sequences, 7.5% to 9% of them seen once. The specimen comprised whole blood, sampled in connection with sensitization to the hapten diphenylcyclopropenone (DPC). The receptors stem from a man aged 18 to 30 with alopecia areata. Some clones in this sample may be carry-over from other donors' samples. CDR3s include the opening cysteine and the closing phenylalanine or tryptophan. The order of the fields is D gene, V gene, CDR3 protein. D genes are given only for firm matches.

>TRBD1|TRBV5-1
CASSKGQTNYGYTF
>.|TRBV20-1
CSADSGRMNTEAFF
>.|TRBV9
CASRGQGQAFF
>TRBD1|TRBV9
CASSVAPRGARGSPLHF
>TRBD1|TRBV3-1
CASSQGPGQQARGNIQYF
>.|TRBV5-1
CASSLRAGTSTDTQYF
>.|TRBV20-1
CSALGGLIYEQYF
>.|TRBV9
CASSVGGGTVNQPQHF
>TRBD1|TRBV10-3
CAISQGQDYEQYF
>.|TRBV7-9
CASSSRADYNSPLHF
>.|TRBV9
CASSVWQASYNEQFF
>.|TRBV18
CASSPSEGRRNQPQHF
>TRBD1|TRBV6-5
CASSYRTGGTGELFF
>.|TRBV11-2
CASSLAPGGGNEQFF
>TRBD1|TRBV9
CASSPGDRVGPEAFF
>.|TRBV7-9
CASSPKQEEAFF
>.|TRBV29-1
CSVYTGALGSPLHF
>TRBD2|TRBV11-2
CASSLAPAGGEDTQYF
>TRBD1|TRBV10-3
CATVTGVLSSYEQYF
>TRBD1|TRBV10-3
CAISNSTGIRQPQHF
>.|TRBV6-1
CASRDPGAFF
>.|TRBV7-9
CASKSESSYEQYF
>.|TRBV7-3
CASSFKGRDPERVDTEAFF
>.|TRBV24-1
CATSEQSNEQFF
>TRBD1|TRBV6-2/TRBV6-3
CASTGGGTEAFF
>.|TRBV7-9
CASSPSVEGAFF
>.|TRBV4-3
CASSPGLTDTQYF
>.|TRBV10-3
CAISETGNTEAFF
>.|TRBV7-3
CASSPQRGTEAFF
>.|TRBV28
CASSPGPVYSNQPQHF
>TRBD2|TRBV7-2
CASSLEAAGSYNEQFF
>.|TRBV11-2
CASSLDPEGRAFF
>.|TRBV12-3/TRBV12-4
CASSWARRDNEQFF
>.|TRBV6-1
CASRGRRDDNEKLFF